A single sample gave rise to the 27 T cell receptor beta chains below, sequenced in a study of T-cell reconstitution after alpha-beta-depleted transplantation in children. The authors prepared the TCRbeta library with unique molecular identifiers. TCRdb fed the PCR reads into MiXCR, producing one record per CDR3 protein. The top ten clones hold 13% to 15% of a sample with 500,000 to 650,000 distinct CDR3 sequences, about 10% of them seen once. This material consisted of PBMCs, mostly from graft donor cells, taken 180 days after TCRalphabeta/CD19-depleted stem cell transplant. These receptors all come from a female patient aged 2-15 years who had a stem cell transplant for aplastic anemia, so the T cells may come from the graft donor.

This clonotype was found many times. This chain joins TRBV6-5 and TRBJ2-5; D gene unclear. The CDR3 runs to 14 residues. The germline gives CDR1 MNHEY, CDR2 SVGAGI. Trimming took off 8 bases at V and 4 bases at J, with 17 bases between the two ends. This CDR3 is CASFDPWFGETQYF. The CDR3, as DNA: TGTGCCAGCTTTGATCCCTGGTTTGGAGAGACCCAGTACTTC.

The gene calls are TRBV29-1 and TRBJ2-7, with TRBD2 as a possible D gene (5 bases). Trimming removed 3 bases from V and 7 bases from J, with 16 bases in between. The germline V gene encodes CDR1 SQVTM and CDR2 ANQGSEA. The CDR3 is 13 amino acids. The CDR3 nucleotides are TGCAGCGTTGAGGGAGTGACTCGTGGGGAGCAGTACTTC. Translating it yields CSVEGVTRGEQYF.

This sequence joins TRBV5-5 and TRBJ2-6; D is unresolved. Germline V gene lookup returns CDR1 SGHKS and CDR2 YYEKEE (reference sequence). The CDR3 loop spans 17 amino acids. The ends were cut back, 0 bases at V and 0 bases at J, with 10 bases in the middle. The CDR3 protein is CASSLALGFSGANVLTF. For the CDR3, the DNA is TGTGCCAGCAGCTTGGCCCTAGGGTTCTCTGGGGCCAACGTCCTGACTTTC.

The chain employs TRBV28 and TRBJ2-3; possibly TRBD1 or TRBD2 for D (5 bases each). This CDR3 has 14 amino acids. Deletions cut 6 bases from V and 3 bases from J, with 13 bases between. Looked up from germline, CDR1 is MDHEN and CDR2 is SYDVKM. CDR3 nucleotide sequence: TGTGCCAGCAGCCCGATGTGGGGGACAGATACGCAGTATTTT. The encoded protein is CASSPMWGTDTQYF.

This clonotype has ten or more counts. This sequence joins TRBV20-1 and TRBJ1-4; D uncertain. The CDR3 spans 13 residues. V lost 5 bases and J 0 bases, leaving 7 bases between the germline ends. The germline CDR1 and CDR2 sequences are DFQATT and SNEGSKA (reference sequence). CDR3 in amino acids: CSAYQSTNEKLFF. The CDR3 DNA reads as TGCAGTGCTTACCAGTCAACTAATGAAAAACTGTTTTTT.

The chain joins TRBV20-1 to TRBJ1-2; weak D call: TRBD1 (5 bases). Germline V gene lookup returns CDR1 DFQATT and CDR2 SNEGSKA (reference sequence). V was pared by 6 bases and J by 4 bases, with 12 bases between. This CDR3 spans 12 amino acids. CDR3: CSAPPGPYGYTF. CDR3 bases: TGCAGTGCGCCACCGGGACCCTATGGCTACACCTTC.

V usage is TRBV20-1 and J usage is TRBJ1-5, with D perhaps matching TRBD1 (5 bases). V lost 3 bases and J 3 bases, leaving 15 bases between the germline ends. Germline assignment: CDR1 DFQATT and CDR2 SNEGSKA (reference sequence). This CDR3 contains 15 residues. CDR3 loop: CSASRSRGTNQPQHF. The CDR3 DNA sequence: TGCAGTGCTAGCCGGTCAAGGGGCACCAATCAGCCCCAGCATTTT.

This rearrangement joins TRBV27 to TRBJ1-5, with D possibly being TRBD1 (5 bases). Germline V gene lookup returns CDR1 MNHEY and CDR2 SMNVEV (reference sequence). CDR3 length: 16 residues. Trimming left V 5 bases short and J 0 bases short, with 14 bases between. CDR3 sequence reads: CASSQGLHHSNQPQHF. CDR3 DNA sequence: TGTGCCAGCAGTCAGGGACTTCACCATAGCAATCAGCCCCAGCATTTT.

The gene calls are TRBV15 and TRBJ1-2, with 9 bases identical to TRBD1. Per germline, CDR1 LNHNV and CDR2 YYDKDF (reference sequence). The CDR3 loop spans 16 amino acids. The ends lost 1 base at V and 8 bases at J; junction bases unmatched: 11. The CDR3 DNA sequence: TGTGCCACCAGCAGAGTGGGGAACAGGGGGCGAGAGGGCTACACCTTC. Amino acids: CATSRVGNRGREGYTF.

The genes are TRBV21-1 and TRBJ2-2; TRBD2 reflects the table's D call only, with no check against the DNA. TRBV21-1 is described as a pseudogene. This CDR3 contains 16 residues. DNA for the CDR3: TGTGCCAGCAGCGGCACTAGCGGTGAAGGCACCGGGGAGCTGTTTTTT. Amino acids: CASSGTSGEGTGELFF.

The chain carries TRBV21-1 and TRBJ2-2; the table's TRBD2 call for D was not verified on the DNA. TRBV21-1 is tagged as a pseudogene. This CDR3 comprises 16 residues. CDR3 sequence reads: CASSKLPSGRPGELFF. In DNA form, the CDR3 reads TGTGCCAGCAGCAAACTTCCTAGCGGGAGGCCCGGGGAGCTGTTTTTT.

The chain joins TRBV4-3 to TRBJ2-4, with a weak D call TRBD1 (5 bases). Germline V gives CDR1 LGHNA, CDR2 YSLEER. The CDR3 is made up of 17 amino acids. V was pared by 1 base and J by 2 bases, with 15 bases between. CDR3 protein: CASSQGLGWTPKNIQYF. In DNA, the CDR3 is TGCGCCAGCAGCCAAGGTCTCGGTTGGACACCCAAAAACATTCAGTACTTC.

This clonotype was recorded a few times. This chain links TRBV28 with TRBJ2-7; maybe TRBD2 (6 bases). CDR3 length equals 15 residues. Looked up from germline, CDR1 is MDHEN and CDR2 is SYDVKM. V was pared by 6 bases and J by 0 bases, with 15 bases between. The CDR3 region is CASRSGTFSSYEQYF. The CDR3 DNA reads TGTGCCAGCAGATCCGGGACTTTTAGCTCCTACGAGCAGTACTTC.

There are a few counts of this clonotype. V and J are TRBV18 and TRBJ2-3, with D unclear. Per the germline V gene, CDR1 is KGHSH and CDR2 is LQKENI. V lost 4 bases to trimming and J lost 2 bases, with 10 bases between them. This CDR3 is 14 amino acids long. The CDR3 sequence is CASSLRSVTDTQYF. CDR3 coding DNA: TGTGCCAGCTCACTCCGGTCGGTCACAGATACGCAGTATTTT.

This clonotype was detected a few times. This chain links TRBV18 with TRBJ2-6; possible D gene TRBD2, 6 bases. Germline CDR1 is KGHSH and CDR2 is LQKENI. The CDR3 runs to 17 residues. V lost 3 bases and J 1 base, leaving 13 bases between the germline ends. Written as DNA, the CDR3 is TGTGCCAGCTCACCTGTTGGCCGGGGGTCTGGGGCCAACGTCCTGACTTTC. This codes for CASSPVGRGSGANVLTF.

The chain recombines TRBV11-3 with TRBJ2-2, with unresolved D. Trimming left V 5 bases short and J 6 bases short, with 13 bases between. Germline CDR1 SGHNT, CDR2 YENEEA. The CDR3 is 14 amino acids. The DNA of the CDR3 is TGTGCCAGCAGCCCCAACCGGCTAGCCGGGGAGCTGTTTTTT. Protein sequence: CASSPNRLAGELFF.

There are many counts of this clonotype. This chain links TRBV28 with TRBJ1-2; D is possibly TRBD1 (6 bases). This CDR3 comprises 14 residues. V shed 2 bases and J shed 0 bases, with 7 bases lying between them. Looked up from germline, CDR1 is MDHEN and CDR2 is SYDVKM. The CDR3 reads CASSLRTANYGYTF. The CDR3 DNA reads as TGTGCCAGCAGTTTACGGACAGCTAACTATGGCTACACCTTC.

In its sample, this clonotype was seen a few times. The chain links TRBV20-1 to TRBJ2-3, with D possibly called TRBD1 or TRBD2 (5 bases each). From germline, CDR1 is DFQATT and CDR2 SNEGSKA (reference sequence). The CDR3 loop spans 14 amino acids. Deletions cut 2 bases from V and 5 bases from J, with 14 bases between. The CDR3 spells CSARPGRGRDTQYF. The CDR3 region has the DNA TGCAGTGCTAGACCGGGACGGGGCAGAGATACGCAGTATTTT.

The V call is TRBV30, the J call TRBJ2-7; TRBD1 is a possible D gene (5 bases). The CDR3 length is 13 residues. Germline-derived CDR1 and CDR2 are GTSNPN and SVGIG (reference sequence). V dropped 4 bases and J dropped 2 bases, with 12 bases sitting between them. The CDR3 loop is CAWMGQGPYEQYF. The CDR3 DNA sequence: TGTGCCTGGATGGGGCAGGGTCCCTACGAGCAGTACTTC.

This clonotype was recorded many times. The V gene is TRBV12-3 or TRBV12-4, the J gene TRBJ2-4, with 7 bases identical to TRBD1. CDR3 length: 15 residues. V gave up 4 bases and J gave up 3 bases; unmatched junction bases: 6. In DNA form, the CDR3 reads TGTGCCAGCAGTTCTCTCAGGGGGAGCAAAAACATTCAGTACTTC. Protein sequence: CASSSLRGSKNIQYF.

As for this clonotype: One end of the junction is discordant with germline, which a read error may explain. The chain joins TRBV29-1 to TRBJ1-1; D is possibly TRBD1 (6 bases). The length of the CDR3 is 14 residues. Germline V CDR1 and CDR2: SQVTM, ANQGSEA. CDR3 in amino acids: CSVVGGAGDTDAFF. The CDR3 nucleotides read TGCAGCGTTGTCGGAGGGGCGGGGGACACTGACGCTTTCTTT.

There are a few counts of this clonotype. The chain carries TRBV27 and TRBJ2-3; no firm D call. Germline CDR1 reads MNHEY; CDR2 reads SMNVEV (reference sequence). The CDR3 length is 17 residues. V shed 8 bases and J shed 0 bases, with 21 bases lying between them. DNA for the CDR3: TGTGCCAGCGCCGCAATCATCGTAGGTTACAGCACAGATACGCAGTATTTT. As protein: CASAAIIVGYSTDTQYF.

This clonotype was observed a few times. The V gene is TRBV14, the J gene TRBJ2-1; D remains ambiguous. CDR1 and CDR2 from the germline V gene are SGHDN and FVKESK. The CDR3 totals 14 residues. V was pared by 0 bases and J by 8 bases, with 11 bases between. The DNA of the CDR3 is TGTGCCAGCAGCCAAGATCCTATTGGGTATGAGCAGTTCTTC. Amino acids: CASSQDPIGYEQFF.

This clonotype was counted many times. Here the CDR3 reads CASSVQGTYEQYF. For the CDR3, the DNA is TGCGCCAGCAGCGTTCAGGGGACCTACGAGCAGTACTTC. The chain joins TRBV5-1 to TRBJ2-7; TRBD1 is a possible D gene (6 bases). V lost 4 bases, J lost 2 bases, and 10 bases lay in between. CDR1 and CDR2 from the germline V gene are SGHRS and YFSETQ. CDR3 size: 13 residues.

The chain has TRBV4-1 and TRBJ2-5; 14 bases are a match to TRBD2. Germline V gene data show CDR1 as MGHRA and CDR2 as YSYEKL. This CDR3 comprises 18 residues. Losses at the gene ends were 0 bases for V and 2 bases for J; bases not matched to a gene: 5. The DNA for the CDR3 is TGCGCCAGCAGCCAAGAGGGACTAGCGGGAGTCTGGCAAGAGACCCAGTACTTC. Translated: CASSQEGLAGVWQETQYF.

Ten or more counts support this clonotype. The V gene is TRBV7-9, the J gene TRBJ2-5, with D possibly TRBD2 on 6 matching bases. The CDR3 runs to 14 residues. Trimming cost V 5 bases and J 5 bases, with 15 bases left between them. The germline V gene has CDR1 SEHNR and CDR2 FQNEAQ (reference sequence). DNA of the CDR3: TGTGCCAGCAGCGGCGCTTCGGGAGTGGAGACCCAGTACTTC. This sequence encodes CASSGASGVETQYF.

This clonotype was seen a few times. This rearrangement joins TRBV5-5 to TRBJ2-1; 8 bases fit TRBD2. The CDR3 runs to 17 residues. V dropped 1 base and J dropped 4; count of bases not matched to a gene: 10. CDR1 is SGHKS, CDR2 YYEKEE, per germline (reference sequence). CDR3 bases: TGTGCCAGCAGCTTGCCTCTACTAGCGGTGGGATACAATGAGCAGTTCTTC. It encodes CASSLPLLAVGYNEQFF.